This section outlines one T cell receptor beta chain sequence together with its context. This record comes from a study of OX40 agonist ivuxolimab in advanced cancers. Study-level background: Patients' therapy was ivuxolimab, an antibody that acts as an agonist of OX40 (CD134).

Method: immunoSEQ multiplex PCR; TCRdb's copy keeps in-frame clones and lacks some. Among 80,000 or so clones listed, around 91% were seen once. Germline CDR1 and CDR2: LGHNT and FRNRAP. Trimming left V 2 bases short and J 4 bases short, with 4 bases between. The CDR3 consists of 12 residues. Sample: CD4+ or CD8+ T cells sorted from blood, taken in a trial of the OX40 agonist ivuxolimab. The clonotype was recovered from an adult with an advanced solid tumor such as melanoma, head and neck, liver or kidney cancer. V usage is TRBV12-5 and J usage is TRBJ2-3, with D uncertain. CDR3 residues: CASGLRADTQYF. The CDR3, as DNA: TGTGCTAGTGGTTTGAGGGCAGATACGCAGTATTTT.